The clone carrying this T cell receptor (beta chain) was counted a single time. The table came from immunoSEQ multiplex PCR; TCRdb's copy has only in-frame clones and leaves some out. The table lists 130,000 to 150,000 clones, roughly 89% of them singletons. With V trimmed by 5 bases and J by 9 bases, 10 bases remained unmatched. Germline loops: CDR1 SGHDT, CDR2 YYEEEE. This CDR3 comprises 15 residues. The sample comes from a study of blood T cell repertoires in COVID-19. Sequences were obtained from peripheral blood. This clonotype was sampled from a woman aged 40-49 years with acute or convalescent COVID-19. The chain recombines TRBV5-6 with TRBJ2-1, with 11 bases matching TRBD2. This CDR3 reads CASSSGRAWSGEQFF. The CDR3 bases are TGTGCCAGCAGTAGCGGGAGGGCATGGAGCGGTGAGCAGTTCTTC.